This T cell receptor beta chain was identified during a study of blood T cell repertoires in COVID-19. Across the study: T cells, B-cell-depleted T cells, or PBMCs provided the cDNA or gDNA that served as material.

In the original processing: Amplification of reference gene primers was used by the study to estimate nucleated cell counts. Repertoires were generated with immunoSEQ multiplex PCR, while TCRdb's copy carries only in-frame clones and drops some. The DNA gave D and trimming, while V, J and clone size come from that table. The table lists some 320,000 clones, approximately 91% of them singletons. The CDR3 totals 12 residues. The V gene's germline CDR1 is LNHDA and CDR2 SQIVND (reference sequence). Grouping used clinical history reported by participants in a survey and questionnaire. All recovered Cohort 3 donors got two negative PCRs, got clearance, or saw symptom resolution.

The rearrangement uses TRBV19 and TRBJ1-1; D is undetermined. Input material: PBMCs or T cells enriched from blood (not recorded which). The sequence was collected from a man in his fifties or sixties who had recovered from COVID-19. CDR3 sequence: CASPPCVTEAFF. DNA of the CDR3: TGTGCTAGCCCCCCTTGCGTCACTGAAGCTTTCTTT.